This T cell receptor (beta chain) was found in a study of shared clonotypes between healthy human individuals. The overall study: Each donor contributed plates that comprised three CD4 naive, three CD4 memory, two CD8 naive and one CD8 memory.

TCRdb's table, derived via immunoSEQ multiplex PCR, lists solely in-frame clones and lacks some. The table shows roughly 1.5 million clones, with 95% to 99% occurring only once. A word on this clone: What it binds is not known.

Overall study results and limits: Only blood samples were collected, and tissue repertoires likely differ. With a handful of donors compared, about 5% of naive CD4 clonotypes were shared. It was anticipated that sequencing depth would influence how many clonotypes donors shared.

Sequencing was performed on naive CD4+ T cells sorted from blood. Subset noted: CD45RA+ positively selected. This clonotype was sampled from a man aged 25 to 45 in good health.

This chain's CDR3 is CASSDIWTGGGTTNEKLFF. As DNA, the CDR3 is TGTGCCAGCAGTGATATCTGGACAGGGGGGGGAACAACTAATGAAAAACTGTTTTTT. The genes are TRBV6-1 and TRBJ1-4; 10 bases match TRBD1. V lost 3 bases and J lost 0; bases outside the gene matches: 10. This CDR3 has 19 amino acids. Looked up from germline, CDR1 is MNHNS and CDR2 is SASEGT.